Following are 10 T cell receptor beta chains from one sample sequenced in a study of post-analysis software for immune sequencing data. Overall study results and limits: Patients used about five TRBV segments, including TRBV5-6, TRBV5-1 and TRBV20-1, more often than controls.

Presence of unique molecular identifiers characterized the TCR beta cDNA libraries. TCRdb re-called the PCR reads with MiXCR, one entry per CDR3 protein. The sample has approximately 400,000 distinct CDR3 sequences, roughly 36% seen once. Antigens of these TCRs are unknown. The sequenced sample was blood. These receptors were obtained from a girl between 5 and 17 years old with multiple sclerosis.

This chain connects TRBV9 to TRBJ1-1; 7 positions agree with TRBD1. CDR1 is SGDLS, CDR2 YYNGEE, per germline. The CDR3 is 16 amino acids. Losses at the gene ends were 3 bases for V and 0 bases for J; bases not matched to a gene: 8. The CDR3 DNA is TGTGCCAGCAGCGCGACAGGGAGTACAATGAACACTGAAGCTTTCTTT. It yields the protein CASSATGSTMNTEAFF.

The chain joins TRBV7-3 to TRBJ2-6; either TRBD1 or TRBD2 may fit D (5 bases each). CDR1 and CDR2 from the germline V gene are SGHTA and FQGTGA. Trimming shortened V by 0 bases and J by 2 bases, and 17 bases separated the two germline ends. The CDR3 is 19 residues long. The CDR3 spells CASSLTSGGIWTGANVLTF. The CDR3 DNA reads TGTGCCAGCAGCTTAACGTCTGGGGGTATTTGGACTGGGGCCAACGTCCTGACTTTC.

V gene TRBV12-3 or TRBV12-4 combines with J gene TRBJ2-3; no firm D call. CDR3 length: 14 residues. The V and J ends lost 7 bases and 1 base respectively, with 12 bases between them. CDR3 region: CASTPGRGTDTQYF. In nucleotides, the CDR3 is TGTGCCAGCACCCCCGGTCGAGGCACAGATACGCAGTATTTT.

V is TRBV20-1 and J is TRBJ2-4; TRBD1 is a possible D gene (5 bases). Germline CDR1 is DFQATT and CDR2 is SNEGSKA (reference sequence). V lost 4 bases, J lost 13 bases, and 23 bases lay in between. The CDR3 totals 14 residues. As DNA, the CDR3 is TGCAGTGCTACGACAGCCCTCGGCCGTTGGCAGCAGTACTTC. It codes for CSATTALGRWQQYF.

The J gene is TRBJ1-4, the V gene TRBV3-1; 10 bases agree with TRBD1. The CDR3 totals 17 residues. With 4 bases clipped from V and 2 bases from J, the junction kept 7 bases outside the gene matches. Germline V gives CDR1 LGHDT, CDR2 YNNKEL (reference sequence). The CDR3 here is CASSLMEDRGTNEKLFF. The CDR3 DNA follows: TGTGCCAGCAGCCTTATGGAGGACAGGGGGACTAATGAAAAACTGTTTTTT. The whole variable domain, filled in from reference TRBV3-1 and TRBJ1-4, reads DTAVSQTPKYLVTQMGNDKSIKCEQNLGHDTMYWYKQDSKKFLKIMFSYNNKELIINETVPNRFSPKSPDKAHLNLHINSLELGDSAVYFCASSLMEDRGTNEKLFFGSGTQLSVL.

The chain carries TRBV12-3 or TRBV12-4 and TRBJ1-5, with 8 bases lining up with TRBD1. The CDR3 covers 13 residues. J gave up 7 bases and V 6 bases, and 5 bases lay outside the gene matches. DNA of the CDR3: TGTGCCAGCAGGACAGGGGTGGGGCAGCCCCAGCATTTT. It encodes CASRTGVGQPQHF.

Of note for this clonotype: A much larger clone differs by one base, so this may be a read error. J is TRBJ2-7 and V is TRBV4-3; TRBD1 might be the D (6 bases). The CDR3 is made up of 15 amino acids. The V gene lost 0 bases and the J gene lost 7 bases, with 16 bases spanning the gap. Per the germline V gene, CDR1 is LGHNA and CDR2 is YSLEER. The CDR3 region is CASSQDLGAWDEQYF. The CDR3 DNA reads as TGCGCCAGCAGCCAAGATTTGGGGGCCTGGGATGAGCAGTACTTC.

This clonotype was detected only a few times. The chain uses TRBV20-1 and TRBJ2-5; the D gene is possibly TRBD2 (5 bases). V was shortened by 0 bases and J by 4 bases, with 12 bases between the two germline ends. Germline loops: CDR1 DFQATT, CDR2 SNEGSKA (reference sequence). The CDR3 spans 14 residues. CDR3 DNA: TGCAGTGCTAGAGATTTCCAGCGGCGAGAGACCCAGTACTTC. Protein sequence: CSARDFQRRETQYF.

As DNA, the CDR3 is TGCAGTGCTAGAGATATACGGACTAGCACAGATACGCAGTATTTT. Translated: CSARDIRTSTDTQYF. This chain joins TRBV20-1 and TRBJ2-3, with a weak D call TRBD2 (5 bases). The CDR3 runs 15 residues. Germline V CDR1 and CDR2: DFQATT, SNEGSKA (reference sequence). Between the trimmed V and J ends, which lost 0 bases and 0 bases, there was a span of 10 bases.

This clonotype was counted a few times. This chain connects TRBV6-5 to TRBJ2-1, with D uncertain. The CDR3 has 15 residues. In germline, CDR1 is MNHEY, CDR2 SVGAGI. The V end was cut by 7 bases, the J end by 2 bases, with 15 bases between. Written as DNA, the CDR3 is TGTGCCAGCACCAGCAAGGGATACACCTACAATGAGCAGTTCTTC. This gives the protein CASTSKGYTYNEQFF.